The 19 T cell receptor beta chains below were found in one sample sequenced in a study of T-cell memory formation after mild COVID-19. MiXCR, applied by TCRdb to the 5' RACE reads, yields one record per CDR3 protein. Among around 420,000 distinct CDR3 sequences listed, roughly a quarter were seen once. Material: PBMCs or a T cell subset sorted from them (not recorded which). The receptors here all came from an adult woman who had mild COVID-19 (a few samples of this study predate the infection). Cell type and time point are not known.

The chain carries TRBV7-9 and TRBJ2-3; 13 bases align to TRBD2. This CDR3 is built from 16 residues. Per germline, CDR1 SEHNR and CDR2 FQNEAQ (reference sequence). V shed 5 bases, J shed 2 bases, and the junction held 4 bases outside the gene matches. DNA of the CDR3: TGTGCCAGCAGCCTCGGACTAGCGGGGGACACAGATACGCAGTATTTT. It translates to CASSLGLAGDTDTQYF.

This clonotype was observed a handful of times. This chain's CDR3 is CASSLVWRPYEQYF. Written as DNA, the CDR3 is TGTGCCAGCAGCCTGGTTTGGCGCCCCTACGAGCAGTACTTC. The chain joins TRBV7-8 to TRBJ2-7; D gene uncertain. The CDR3 is made up of 14 amino acids. The V end was cut by 5 bases, the J end by 2 bases, with 13 bases between. Germline CDR1 SGHVS, CDR2 FQNEAQ.

The chain joins TRBV20-1 to TRBJ2-7; 7 nucleotides line up with TRBD1. Germline CDR1 DFQATT, CDR2 SNEGSKA (reference sequence). The CDR3 consists of 14 residues. V dropped 5 bases and J dropped 1; count of bases not matched to a gene: 8. CDR3 sequence (DNA): TGCAGTGCTCAAACCGGGACAGCATCCTACGAGCAGTACTTC. Its translation is CSAQTGTASYEQYF.

In its sample, this clonotype was seen a few times. The gene calls are TRBV30 and TRBJ1-5; TRBD1 matches at 7 bases. The CDR3 runs 14 residues. The junction had 9 bases not matched to a gene; V was cut back by 3 bases and J by 7 bases. Looked up from germline, CDR1 is GTSNPN and CDR2 is SVGIG (reference sequence). CDR3 bases: TGTGCCTGGAGCTTACCAGGGGGTGACCAGCCCCAGCATTTT. Protein sequence: CAWSLPGGDQPQHF.

The rearrangement joins TRBV24-1 to TRBJ1-1; no clear D. Per the germline V gene, CDR1 is KGHDR and CDR2 is SFDVKD. V lost 4 bases to trimming and J lost 3 bases, with 8 bases between them. The CDR3 consists of 13 residues. Here the CDR3 DNA reads TGTGCCACCAGTGACGCGAAATACACTGAAGCTTTCTTT. Protein: CATSDAKYTEAFF.

The chain recombines TRBV6-5 with TRBJ2-7; D remains ambiguous. This CDR3 has 15 residues. V lost 6 bases and J lost 4, with 19 bases in between. Looked up from germline, CDR1 is MNHEY and CDR2 is SVGAGI. The CDR3 region has the DNA TGTGCCAGCAGACAGACTTACAACCGCCCTTACGAGCAGTACTTC. This encodes CASRQTYNRPYEQYF.

CDR3 protein: CAGERKSDQPQHF. The CDR3 DNA sequence: TGTGCCGGAGAGCGAAAATCGGATCAGCCCCAGCATTTT. The chain combines TRBV30 with TRBJ1-5; D call uncertain. V was cut by 8 bases and J by 5 bases, with 16 bases left in between. CDR1 GTSNPN and CDR2 SVGIG come from the germline V gene (reference sequence). CDR3 length equals 13 residues.

CDR3 residues: CASSYTGIGQPQHF. DNA for the CDR3: TGTGCCAGCAGTTACACAGGGATTGGACAGCCCCAGCATTTT. The chain recombines TRBV6-2 or TRBV6-3 with TRBJ1-5; the D gene is possibly TRBD1 (6 bases). Trimming shortened V by 2 bases and J by 7 bases, and 12 bases separated the two germline ends. The CDR3 loop spans 14 amino acids. Germline V gene data show CDR1 as MNHEY and CDR2 as SVGEGT.

This clonotype was detected a few times. The DNA of the CDR3 is TGTGCCAGCAGTACTGGGTTGAGGGCAGATAATGAAAAACTGTTTTTT. Its protein is CASSTGLRADNEKLFF. The chain employs TRBV12-3 or TRBV12-4 and TRBJ1-4; D remains ambiguous. This CDR3 contains 16 residues. V was shortened by 5 bases and J by 4 bases, with 17 bases between the two germline ends.

This clonotype was seen more than once but under ten times. This sequence joins TRBV29-1 and TRBJ1-2; the D is unclear. V lost 3 bases, J lost 4 bases, and 15 bases lay in between. Germline lookup yields CDR1 SQVTM and CDR2 ANQGSEA. The CDR3 runs to 14 residues. The CDR3 nucleotides read TGCAGCGTTGATGAAGGAGACGGCCTCTATGGCTACACCTTC. It encodes CSVDEGDGLYGYTF.

This clonotype was seen only a few times. The V gene is TRBV7-3, the J gene TRBJ1-1; 9 bases match TRBD1. CDR3 length equals 15 residues. Germline V CDR1 and CDR2: SGHTA, FQGTGA. V was pared by 1 base and J by 1 base, with 1 base of the junction left unmatched. CDR3 nucleotides: TGTGCCAGCAGCTTAAAGACAGGGGGGAACACTGAAGCTTTCTTT. Translating it yields CASSLKTGGNTEAFF. The full variable domain, completed using reference TRBV7-3 and TRBJ1-1, is GAGVSQTPSNKVTEKGKYVELRCDPISGHTALYWYRQSLGQGPEFLIYFQGTGAADDSGLPNDRFFAVRPEGSVSTLKIQRTERGDSAVYLCASSLKTGGNTEAFFGQGTRLTVV.

V gene TRBV9 combines with J gene TRBJ2-7; no reliable D call. Germline V gene sequence: CDR1 SGDLS, CDR2 YYNGEE. This CDR3 is 13 amino acids long. Trimming cost V 1 base and J 2 bases, with 7 bases left between them. The CDR3 spells CASSVTPAYEQYF. CDR3 nucleotide sequence: TGTGCCAGCAGCGTAACTCCAGCCTACGAGCAGTACTTC.

This clonotype was detected ten times or more. The chain carries TRBV20-1 and TRBJ2-7; 8 nucleotides match TRBD1. The V gene's germline CDR1 is DFQATT and CDR2 SNEGSKA (reference sequence). The CDR3 runs 14 residues. J gave up 7 bases and V 3 bases, and 11 bases lay outside the gene matches. This CDR3 reads CSARSDRGGLEQYF. The CDR3 bases are TGCAGTGCTAGGTCAGACAGGGGCGGGCTGGAGCAGTACTTC.

The chain couples TRBV24-1 to TRBJ2-5; possibly TRBD2 for D (6 bases). Germline assignment: CDR1 KGHDR and CDR2 SFDVKD. CDR3 length equals 15 residues. Trimming took off 0 bases at V and 7 bases at J, with 14 bases between the two ends. The CDR3 bases are TGTGCCACCAGTGATTTGGGTGCGGGATCAGGGACCCAGTACTTC. Translation gives CATSDLGAGSGTQYF.

This clonotype was detected only a few times. The J gene is TRBJ1-2, the V gene TRBV12-3 or TRBV12-4; no clear D. The CDR3 loop spans 16 amino acids. Trimming stripped 7 bases from V and 0 bases from J, with 18 bases between. The CDR3 DNA sequence: TGTGCCAGCACCCTGAGCGCTTTGGGCCCTAACTATGGCTACACCTTC. This encodes CASTLSALGPNYGYTF.

This clonotype was observed a few times. The genes are TRBV20-1 and TRBJ2-4; TRBD2 might be the D (6 bases). Germline V CDR1 and CDR2: DFQATT, SNEGSKA (reference sequence). V shed 0 bases and J shed 2 bases, with 14 bases lying between them. The CDR3 loop spans 16 amino acids. The CDR3: CSARDSGGPTKNIQYF. The CDR3 DNA is TGCAGTGCTAGAGATAGCGGCGGACCCACCAAAAACATTCAGTACTTC.

This clonotype was detected many times. The chain carries TRBV6-2 or TRBV6-3 and TRBJ1-2, with 8 bases matching TRBD1. V gave up 5 bases and J gave up 8 bases; unmatched junction bases: 7. Germline-derived CDR1 and CDR2 are MNHEY and SVGEGT. The CDR3 consists of 13 residues. CDR3 nucleotides: TGTGCCAGCAGTCCGACAGGGGCGCGAGGCTACACCTTC. As protein: CASSPTGARGYTF.

The CDR3 nucleotides are TGTGCCAGCAGGGCAAGGGACAGGGGGCGTATTGAGCAGTTCTTC. This translates into CASRARDRGRIEQFF. This sequence joins TRBV6-6 and TRBJ2-1; 12 nucleotides line up with TRBD1. The trim removed 6 bases at V and 9 bases at J, leaving 9 bases unmatched. CDR1 and CDR2 (germline): MNHNY, SVGAGI (reference sequence). The CDR3 runs to 15 residues.

V and J are TRBV6-5 and TRBJ2-1; 10 nucleotides match TRBD2. The V and J ends lost 2 bases and 1 base, in that order; junction bases with no gene match: 5. The CDR3 totals 17 residues. Germline CDR1 MNHEY, CDR2 SVGAGI. CDR3 amino acids: CASSYGFSGGSYNEQFF. CDR3 bases: TGTGCCAGCAGTTACGGTTTTAGCGGGGGGTCCTACAATGAGCAGTTCTTC.